A single sample is the source of the 5 T cell receptor beta chains below, sequenced in a study of T cell repertoires in cytomegalovirus infection. TCRdb used MiXCR to reprocess the reads, holding one entry per CDR3 protein. This sample has some 450,000 distinct CDR3 sequences, with about a third found just once. Sequenced input: PBMCs. Receptors were obtained from a human donor in good health (CMV status not recorded). Some clones in this sample may be carry-over from other donors' samples.

CDR3 DNA: TGCGCCAGCAGCCCGGCGATGAACACTGAAGCTTTCTTT. It yields the protein CASSPAMNTEAFF. The chain uses TRBV4-3 and TRBJ1-1; no clear D. The CDR3 spans 13 residues. Germline CDR1 LGHNA, CDR2 YSLEER. The V end was cut by 4 bases, the J end by 0 bases, with 6 bases between.

The chain joins TRBV2 to TRBJ2-1; 10 bases are shared with TRBD1. V trimming: 5 bases; J trimming: 8 bases; junction bases outside the gene matches: 6. Germline V gene lookup returns CDR1 SNHLY and CDR2 FYNNEI. The CDR3 has 14 residues. DNA of the CDR3: TGTGCCAGCAGTCGGGACAGGGGAATCGATGAGCAGTTCTTC. Its translation: CASSRDRGIDEQFF.

The sample holds many counts of this clonotype. The chain uses TRBV7-8 and TRBJ1-5; D not resolved. The CDR3 covers 14 residues. V gave up 0 bases and J gave up 7 bases, with 10 bases separating them. CDR1 SGHVS and CDR2 FQNEAQ come from the germline V gene. CDR3 sequence (DNA): TGTGCCAGCAGCTTAGCGCAAAGAACCCAGCCCCAGCATTTT. Translation gives CASSLAQRTQPQHF.

This clonotype was seen many times. The gene calls are TRBV7-8 and TRBJ2-7; maybe TRBD1 (5 bases). There are 16 residues in the CDR3. The germline CDR1 and CDR2 sequences are SGHVS and FQNEAQ. The V end lost 5 bases, the J end lost 3 bases, and 20 bases lay between the germline ends. CDR3 residues: CASSLSLQGRLYEQYF. The CDR3, as DNA: TGTGCCAGCAGCCTATCGCTCCAGGGCAGACTCTACGAGCAGTACTTC.

The chain has TRBV24-1 and TRBJ2-3; perhaps TRBD2 as D (6 bases). The CDR3 length is 15 residues. Per germline, CDR1 KGHDR and CDR2 SFDVKD. V lost 0 bases and J 2 bases, leaving 8 bases between the germline ends. CDR3 sequence: CATSDLGDSTDTQYF. The CDR3 DNA reads TGTGCCACCAGTGATTTGGGGGACTCCACAGATACGCAGTATTTT.